The TCR beta chain under discussion was sequenced for a study of T cells of healthy individuals. This clonotype was seen at least ten times. Germline V CDR1 and CDR2: SGHAT, FQDESV (reference sequence). V was trimmed by 6 bases and J by 5 bases, leaving 21 bases between them. The CDR3 consists of 16 residues. TCRdb used MiXCR to reprocess the 5' RACE reads, holding one entry per CDR3 protein. This sample has over 95,000 distinct CDR3 sequences, with about 16% found just once. The receptor was derived from a human donor in good health. V usage is TRBV11-1 and J usage is TRBJ2-3, with a weak D call TRBD1 (6 bases). The CDR3 bases are TGTGCCAGCAGTTCTTCCCCTCACAGGGTTGGAGATACGCAGTATTTT. Amino acid sequence: CASSSSPHRVGDTQYF.